In its sample, the clone carrying this TCR beta chain ranks as medium-sized. Researchers sorted naive CD8 T cells as cells that were CD8+CD4-CCR7+CD45RA+. The germline V gene has CDR1 SGHDT and CDR2 YYEEEE. The CDR3 covers 15 residues. With 1 base clipped from V and 3 bases from J, the junction kept 4 bases outside the gene matches. This record belongs to a study of molecular identifiers for immune sequencing clone quantification. MiXCR, applied by TCRdb to the PCR reads, yields one record per CDR3 protein. The data hold over 85,000 distinct CDR3 sequences, with about 35% observed a single time. The clonotype originates from a human donor in good health. Some libraries in this study had Jurkat cell RNA spiked in. The sequencing input was naive CD8+ T cells from blood, with Jurkat cell RNA spiked in. The subset: FACS-sorted CD8+CD4-CCR7+CD45RA+ naive T cells. This chain connects TRBV5-6 to TRBJ2-7; TRBD2 matches at 10 bases. The CDR3 region is CASSLFRTSGYEQYF. The CDR3 DNA reads TGTGCCAGCAGCTTGTTTAGGACTAGCGGCTACGAGCAGTACTTC. Using reference TRBV5-6 and TRBJ2-7 for the parts outside the CDR3, the full variable domain is DAGVTQSPTHLIKTRGQQVTLRCSPKSGHDTVSWYQQALGQGPQFIFQYYEEEERQRGNFPDRFSGHQFPNYSSELNVNALLLGDSALYLCASSLFRTSGYEQYFGPGTRLTVT.